A single sample gave rise to the 23 T cell receptor beta chains below, sequenced in a study of blood T cell repertoires in COVID-19. TCRdb keeps only in-frame clones here, not all; method: immunoSEQ multiplex PCR. Found here are fewer than 250,000 clones, about four fifths of them singletons; the top ten hold around 5.5%. Sequenced input: peripheral blood. The receptor source for this set is a woman aged 70-85 years with active or convalescent COVID-19.

In its sample, this clone was seen once. The chain joins TRBV12-5 to TRBJ1-3; D remains unclear. V was cut by 8 bases and J by 0 bases, with 14 bases left in between. The CDR3 length is 15 residues. Germline V CDR1 and CDR2: LGHNT, FRNRAP. The CDR3 protein is CASSKGGSSGNTIYF. The CDR3 DNA sequence: TGTGCTAGTTCGAAAGGCGGAAGCTCTGGAAACACCATATATTTT. Full variable domain (missing parts from reference TRBV12-5 and TRBJ1-3): DARVTQTPRHKVTEMGQEVTMRCQPILGHNTVFWYRQTMMQGLELLAYFRNRAPLDDSGMPKDRFSAEMPDATLATLKIQPSEPRDSAVYFCASSKGGSSGNTIYFGEGSWLTVV.

The chain is built from TRBV28 and TRBJ2-6, with D perhaps matching TRBD1 (5 bases). Germline V gene lookup returns CDR1 MDHEN and CDR2 SYDVKM. V was clipped by 1 base and J by 0 bases, with 10 bases between them. The CDR3 extends over 17 amino acids. This CDR3 is CASSLYYRGSGANVLTF. The CDR3 coding sequence is TGTGCCAGCAGTTTATATTATAGGGGCTCTGGGGCCAACGTCCTGACTTTC.

The J gene is TRBJ2-5, the V gene TRBV29-1; TRBD1 matches at 12 bases. The CDR3 covers 13 residues. Per germline, CDR1 SQVTM and CDR2 ANQGSEA. V was clipped by 5 bases and J by 5 bases; unmatched bases: 3. The CDR3 here is CSVSGTGGETQYF. The CDR3 DNA follows: TGCAGCGTTTCCGGGACAGGGGGCGAGACCCAGTACTTC.

This chain links TRBV19 with TRBJ1-5, with D possibly matching TRBD1 (5 bases). CDR1 is LNHDA, CDR2 SQIVND, per germline (reference sequence). V was pared by 5 bases and J by 3 bases, with 14 bases between. CDR3 length: 15 residues. This chain's CDR3 is CASSHRQTANQPQHF. The CDR3 DNA reads TGTGCCAGTAGTCACCGACAGACCGCCAATCAGCCCCAGCATTTT.

The V and J genes are TRBV20-1 and TRBJ1-5, with D possibly matching TRBD1 (6 bases). The germline V gene encodes CDR1 DFQATT and CDR2 SNEGSKA (reference sequence). This CDR3 region has 14 residues. The V end was cut by 3 bases, the J end by 0 bases, with 9 bases between. CDR3 nucleotide sequence: TGCAGTGCTAGTAGACAGGTTAGCAATCAGCCCCAGCATTTT. Its translation: CSASRQVSNQPQHF.

This chain joins TRBV7-8 and TRBJ2-1; D not certain. The CDR3 runs to 13 residues. The germline gives CDR1 SGHVS, CDR2 FQNEAQ. Trimming removed 5 bases from V and 0 bases from J, with 5 bases in between. CDR3: CASSRLSYNEQFF. As DNA, the CDR3 is TGTGCCAGCAGCCGACTCTCCTACAATGAGCAGTTCTTC.

This clone was detected a few times. This rearrangement joins TRBV7-2 to TRBJ1-3; TRBD1 matches 7 bases. The length of the CDR3 is 16 residues. The J segment lost 2 bases and the V segment lost 0 bases, leaving 4 bases of the junction unmatched. The germline gives CDR1 SGHTA, CDR2 FQGNSA. The CDR3 sequence: CASSLAQGGAGNTIYF. The DNA of the CDR3 is TGTGCCAGCAGCTTAGCGCAAGGGGGCGCTGGAAACACCATATATTTT. The full variable domain, its missing parts supplied by reference TRBV7-2 and TRBJ1-3, is GAGVSQSPSNKVTEKGKDVELRCDPISGHTALYWYRQSLGQGLEFLIYFQGNSAPDKSGLPSDRFSAERTGGSVSTLTIQRTQQEDSAVYLCASSLAQGGAGNTIYFGEGSWLTVV.

This CDR3 is CTSSQEGTGSEAYNEQFF. CDR3 in DNA: TGCACCAGCAGCCAAGAGGGGACAGGGTCCGAGGCCTACAATGAGCAGTTCTTC. The V and J genes are TRBV1 and TRBJ2-1; no check of the table's D call, TRBD1, against the DNA was made. TRBV1 is labeled a pseudogene. The CDR3 covers 18 residues.

This clone was seen a single time. The chain uses TRBV6-6 and TRBJ2-2; D may be TRBD2 (6 bases). CDR3 length: 14 residues. Trimming stripped 6 bases from V and 5 bases from J, with 13 bases between. CDR1 is MNHNY, CDR2 SVGAGI, per germline (reference sequence). As DNA, the CDR3 is TGTGCCAGCAGGGACGGAGGGAGGACCGGGGAGCTGTTTTTT. It yields the protein CASRDGGRTGELFF.

J is TRBJ2-3 and V is TRBV6-5, with TRBD2 matching over 10 bases. Germline loops: CDR1 MNHEY, CDR2 SVGAGI. The CDR3 totals 14 residues. Trimming at V came to 5 bases and at J to 6 bases, leaving 5 bases not matched to a gene. CDR3 nucleotides: TGTGCCAGCAGTAGGGCTAGCGGGAGCGATACGCAGTATTTT. Translating gives CASSRASGSDTQYF.

Comment on this clone: A read error may produce the germline difference seen at one junction end. V gene TRBV19 combines with J gene TRBJ1-3; D is unresolved. CDR3 length: 13 amino acids. CDR1 LNHDA and CDR2 SQIVND come from the germline V gene (reference sequence). The CDR3 DNA reads as TGTGCCAGTAGTACGAGCGCTGGGAACACCATATATTTT. Protein: CASSTSAGNTIYF.

V usage is TRBV6-6 and J usage is TRBJ2-3; 7 positions match TRBD2. V was pared by 2 bases and J by 3 bases, with 8 bases of the junction left unmatched. This CDR3 region has 16 residues. Germline CDR1 and CDR2: MNHNY and SVGAGI (reference sequence). This CDR3 is CASSYGRALITDTQYF. The DNA for the CDR3 is TGTGCCAGCAGTTACGGGAGGGCCCTCATTACAGATACGCAGTATTTT.

This sequence joins TRBV2 and TRBJ1-5; 9 bases align to TRBD1. The CDR3 spans 15 residues. Germline CDR1 and CDR2: SNHLY and FYNNEI. Trimming cost V 3 bases and J 3 bases; bases outside gene matches: 3. CDR3 nucleotide sequence: TGTGCCAGCAGTGACGGGACAGGGATCAATCAGCCCCAGCATTTT. It specifies CASSDGTGINQPQHF.

J is TRBJ1-3 and V is TRBV2; TRBD1 is a possible D gene (5 bases). Germline V lookup: CDR1 SNHLY, CDR2 FYNNEI. Trimming took 10 bases from V and 3 from J, leaving 10 bases between them. There are 12 residues in the CDR3. In DNA, the CDR3 is TGTGCCACCCAGGGTGGTGGAAACACCATATATTTT. This codes for CATQGGGNTIYF.

V is TRBV2 and J is TRBJ1-4; a weak D match, TRBD1 (5 bases). V gave up 5 bases and J gave up 11 bases, with 18 bases separating them. The CDR3 runs to 14 residues. The V gene's germline CDR1 is SNHLY and CDR2 FYNNEI. The CDR3 DNA follows: TGTGCCAGCAGTTCCTACCGGGACTCCGGGAAACTGTTTTTT. It is translated as CASSSYRDSGKLFF.

The chain couples TRBV19 to TRBJ2-5, with TRBD2 matching over 15 bases. With V trimmed by 4 bases and J by 5 bases, 5 bases remained unmatched. Germline CDR1 reads LNHDA; CDR2 reads SQIVND (reference sequence). The CDR3 loop spans 16 amino acids. CDR3 bases: TGTGCCAGTAGTAGAGGACTAGCGGGAGGGCTGGAGACCCAGTACTTC. The encoded protein is CASSRGLAGGLETQYF. The variable domain in full, with the rest retrieved from reference TRBV19 and TRBJ2-5, is DGGITQSPKYLFRKEGQNVTLSCEQNLNHDAMYWYRQDPGQGLRLIYYSQIVNDFQKGDIAEGYSVSREKKESFPLTVTSAQKNPTAFYLCASSRGLAGGLETQYFGPGTRLLVL.

The V call is TRBV6-1, the J call TRBJ1-6; D may be TRBD1 (5 bases). CDR3 length: 14 amino acids. Per the germline V gene, CDR1 is MNHNS and CDR2 is SASEGT. Trimming cost V 3 bases and J 9 bases, with 12 bases left between them. CDR3 coding DNA: TGTGCCAGCAGTGACCCCGTCGGGGGTTCACCCCTCCACTTT. This sequence encodes CASSDPVGGSPLHF.

The J gene is TRBJ2-1, the V gene TRBV2; perhaps TRBD1 as D (6 bases). Deletions cut 9 bases from V and 6 bases from J, with 18 bases between. CDR3 length: 14 amino acids. CDR1 is SNHLY, CDR2 FYNNEI, per germline. The CDR3 coding sequence is TGTGCCAGGCGAGGGGGTGATCCTAGCAATGAGCAGTTCTTC. Its protein is CARRGGDPSNEQFF.

This sequence joins TRBV5-1 and TRBJ1-2; D is uncertain. The germline V gene encodes CDR1 SGHRS and CDR2 YFSETQ. This CDR3 comprises 13 residues. V lost 2 bases and J lost 7, with 12 bases in between. The DNA of the CDR3 is TGCGCCAGCAGCTTTCTGGGAACTAGTGGCTACACCTTC. Its translation: CASSFLGTSGYTF.

The gene calls are TRBV5-1 and TRBJ2-1; 9 bases match TRBD1. J lost 8 bases, V lost 6 bases, and 15 bases had no gene match. This CDR3 contains 16 residues. From germline, CDR1 is SGHRS and CDR2 YFSETQ. CDR3: CASNPAVQGAIDEQFF. DNA of the CDR3: TGCGCCAGCAACCCTGCAGTACAGGGGGCGATCGATGAGCAGTTCTTC.

The V and J genes are TRBV18 and TRBJ1-2; TRBD1 is a possible D gene (6 bases). Per germline, CDR1 KGHSH and CDR2 LQKENI. Trimming shortened V by 3 bases and J by 2 bases, and 10 bases separated the two germline ends. The CDR3 loop spans 14 amino acids. CDR3: CASSPWTENYGYTF. CDR3 bases: TGTGCCAGCTCACCCTGGACAGAGAACTATGGCTACACCTTC.

V is TRBV4-1 and J is TRBJ2-1; 12 nucleotides line up with TRBD2. The trim removed 4 bases at V and 9 bases at J, leaving 10 bases unmatched. CDR3 size: 16 residues. Germline V lookup: CDR1 MGHRA, CDR2 YSYEKL. CDR3 coding DNA: TGCGCCAGCAGCCGGGGGTCTAGCGGGAGGGTGGGTGAGCAGTTCTTC. Translating it yields CASSRGSSGRVGEQFF.

The gene calls are TRBV3-1 (or the pseudogene TRBV3-2) and TRBJ2-1; 10 positions match TRBD2. The V gene end was trimmed by 0 bases and the J gene end by 9 bases; junction bases not matched to a gene: 5. The CDR3 is 15 residues long. CDR1 is LGHDT and CDR2 is YNNKEL in the germline V gene (reference sequence). Here the CDR3 reads CASSQEGTSEIEQFF. CDR3 coding DNA: TGTGCCAGCAGCCAAGAGGGGACTAGCGAGATTGAGCAGTTCTTC.